Presented here are 23 T cell receptor beta chains from one specimen sequenced in a study of control samples from healthy donors and cancer patients. Measured with immunoSEQ multiplex PCR; TCRdb has only the in-frame clones, and not every one. Among about 140,000 clones listed, roughly nine tenths were seen once. Sequenced input: blood. These receptors were obtained from a woman between 25 and 40 years old in good health.

This chain connects TRBV14 to TRBJ1-2; D unresolved. This CDR3 is built from 15 residues. Germline loops: CDR1 SGHDN, CDR2 FVKESK. Trimming cost V 0 bases and J 5 bases, with 13 bases left between them. DNA of the CDR3: TGTGCCAGCAGCCAAGATAGCGGCAGTGTATATGGCTACACCTTC. It codes for CASSQDSGSVYGYTF.

The chain uses TRBV29-1 and TRBJ2-7, with 8 bases that match TRBD1. J was trimmed by 4 bases and V by 7 bases; bases with no gene match: 3. Per the germline V gene, CDR1 is SQVTM and CDR2 is ANQGSEA. The CDR3 totals 11 residues. This CDR3 reads CSGRQGYEQYF. As DNA, the CDR3 is TGCAGCGGTAGACAGGGGTACGAGCAGTACTTC.

The V gene is TRBV29-1, the J gene TRBJ2-5; 9 bases line up with TRBD1. Looked up from germline, CDR1 is SQVTM and CDR2 is ANQGSEA. V was pared by 8 bases and J by 2 bases, with 9 bases of the junction left unmatched. This CDR3 contains 14 residues. The CDR3 nucleotides are TGCAGCCTCAGCCGGACAGGGGCGCAAGAGACCCAGTACTTC. This translates into CSLSRTGAQETQYF.

V usage is TRBV7-2 and J usage is TRBJ2-5, with TRBD2 matching over 7 bases. Per germline, CDR1 SGHTA and CDR2 FQGNSA. Unmatched junction bases numbered 9, after V lost 6 bases and J lost 2 bases. This CDR3 comprises 15 residues. The CDR3 loop reads CASRRQSSGQETQYF. In DNA, the CDR3 is TGTGCCAGCAGACGCCAATCTAGCGGTCAAGAGACCCAGTACTTC.

The chain recombines TRBV5-5 with TRBJ1-5, with D hard to call. The CDR3 loop spans 13 amino acids. V was trimmed by 3 bases and J by 5 bases, leaving 9 bases between them. Germline assignment: CDR1 SGHKS and CDR2 YYEKEE (reference sequence). The DNA for the CDR3 is TGTGCCAGCAGCTGGACGGAATATCAGCCCCAGCATTTT. This codes for CASSWTEYQPQHF.

The chain carries TRBV6-1 and TRBJ2-2; no clear D gene. Looked up from germline, CDR1 is MNHNS and CDR2 is SASEGT. This CDR3 comprises 13 residues. V was cut by 2 bases and J by 6 bases, with 7 bases left in between. CDR3 amino acids: CASSEFMAGELFF. CDR3 nucleotides: TGTGCCAGCAGTGAATTCATGGCCGGGGAGCTGTTTTTT.

The chain has TRBV29-1 and TRBJ2-5; D is undetermined. The CDR3 runs to 15 residues. CDR1 and CDR2 from the germline V gene are SQVTM and ANQGSEA. V was clipped by 3 bases and J by 7 bases, with 21 bases between them. CDR3 residues: CSVDPLWQVAGTQYF. In DNA form, the CDR3 reads TGCAGCGTTGATCCCTTATGGCAGGTGGCCGGGACCCAGTACTTC.

This clone showed up just once. The chain employs TRBV27 and TRBJ2-2, with D uncertain. Deletions cut 4 bases from V and 3 bases from J, with 12 bases between. The germline V gene has CDR1 MNHEY and CDR2 SMNVEV (reference sequence). The CDR3 extends over 15 amino acids. This CDR3 is CASSSYSRDTGELFF. The CDR3, as DNA: TGTGCCAGCAGTTCGTACTCTCGGGACACCGGGGAGCTGTTTTTT.

The chain carries TRBV5-1 and TRBJ2-7, with D perhaps matching TRBD1 (6 bases). Trimming took off 0 bases at V and 4 bases at J, with 11 bases between the two ends. This CDR3 region has 14 residues. CDR1 is SGHRS and CDR2 is YFSETQ in the germline V gene. The CDR3 DNA is TGCGCCAGCAGCTTGGGGACAGTACCATACGAGCAGTACTTC. Translating it yields CASSLGTVPYEQYF.

The chain links TRBV7-9 to TRBJ1-5, with TRBD1 as a possible D gene (5 bases). The CDR3 contains 14 residues. Trimming took 4 bases from V and 7 from J, leaving 14 bases between them. Germline V gives CDR1 SEHNR, CDR2 FQNEAQ (reference sequence). The CDR3 nucleotides are TGTGCCAGCAGCTCCCATGGGGGGGACCAGCCCCAGCATTTT. It translates to CASSSHGGDQPQHF.

CDR3 amino acids: CASSRADGAGSGANVLTF. As DNA, the CDR3 is TGTGCCAGTAGTAGGGCGGACGGGGCAGGCTCTGGGGCCAACGTCCTGACTTTC. The chain combines TRBV19 with TRBJ2-6; TRBD1 or TRBD2 may be the D gene (5 bases each). This CDR3 spans 18 amino acids. Germline CDR1 is LNHDA and CDR2 is SQIVND (reference sequence). Trimming took 4 bases from V and 0 from J, leaving 16 bases between them. The variable domain in full, with the rest retrieved from reference TRBV19 and TRBJ2-6, is DGGITQSPKYLFRKEGQNVTLSCEQNLNHDAMYWYRQDPGQGLRLIYYSQIVNDFQKGDIAEGYSVSREKKESFPLTVTSAQKNPTAFYLCASSRADGAGSGANVLTFGAGSRLTVL.

The chain employs TRBV4-2 and TRBJ2-1, with TRBD2 as a possible D gene (5 bases). The CDR3 length is 12 residues. CDR1 LGHNA and CDR2 YNFKEQ come from the germline V gene. The V and J ends lost 5 bases and 8 bases respectively, with 10 bases between them. CDR3 region: CASSSGLDEQFF. As DNA, the CDR3 is TGTGCCAGCAGCTCCGGACTCGATGAGCAGTTCTTC.

The rearrangement joins TRBV28 to TRBJ1-2; perhaps TRBD1 as D (5 bases). Germline V gene data show CDR1 as MDHEN and CDR2 as SYDVKM. The CDR3 length is 13 residues. The germline V and J ends were trimmed by 7 bases and 4 bases, with 13 bases remaining between them. This CDR3 reads CASKGPGLYGYTF. For the CDR3, the DNA is TGTGCCAGCAAGGGGCCGGGCCTCTATGGCTACACCTTC.

The rearrangement uses TRBV6-6 and TRBJ1-2, with 8 bases lining up with TRBD1. CDR3 length: 15 residues. Germline CDR1 and CDR2: MNHNY and SVGAGI (reference sequence). Trimming cost V 0 bases and J 6 bases; bases outside gene matches: 6. This CDR3 reads CASSYSTDRDDGYTF. The CDR3 bases are TGTGCCAGCAGTTACTCCACGGACAGGGATGATGGCTACACCTTC.

The gene calls are TRBV30 and TRBJ2-5; 11 bases map to TRBD2. Germline V gives CDR1 GTSNPN, CDR2 SVGIG (reference sequence). CDR3 length: 14 amino acids. Unmatched junction bases numbered 6, after V lost 5 bases and J lost 4 bases. For the CDR3, the DNA is TGTGCCTGGGATAGCGGGGGGGGTAGAGAGACCCAGTACTTC. Translating gives CAWDSGGGRETQYF.

V is TRBV29-1 and J is TRBJ2-3; D gene ambiguous. Trimming removed 5 bases from V and 0 bases from J, with 6 bases in between. The CDR3 consists of 12 residues. CDR1 SQVTM and CDR2 ANQGSEA come from the germline V gene. The CDR3 reads CSVSESTDTQYF. CDR3 nucleotide sequence: TGCAGCGTTTCTGAAAGCACAGATACGCAGTATTTT.

The chain joins TRBV3-1 (or the pseudogene TRBV3-2) to TRBJ2-3, with 12 bases fitting TRBD2. The CDR3 is 17 residues long. The V gene end was trimmed by 5 bases and the J gene end by 4 bases; junction bases not matched to a gene: 10. Germline loops: CDR1 LGHDT, CDR2 YNNKEL (reference sequence). CDR3 bases: TGTGCCAGCAGCTCAAGTCGAGGACTAGCGGGATCAGATACGCAGTATTTT. Its translation is CASSSSRGLAGSDTQYF.

The chain combines TRBV28 with TRBJ1-1, with D perhaps matching TRBD1 (5 bases). V was pared by 10 bases and J by 11 bases, with 20 bases between. CDR1 is MDHEN and CDR2 is SYDVKM in the germline V gene. The CDR3 has 12 residues. For the CDR3, the DNA is TGTGCCACCCAACCGGGACCCATCGAGGCTTTCTTT. Translation gives CATQPGPIEAFF.

This clone was seen only once. This chain links TRBV14 with TRBJ2-7; TRBD2 aligns across 15 bases. V shed 5 bases and J 1 base; nucleotides not matched to a gene: 9. In germline, CDR1 is SGHDN, CDR2 FVKESK. The CDR3 consists of 18 residues. CDR3 nucleotides: TGTGCCAGCAGCAAAGGGGGACTAGCGGGAGGAAAATCCTACGAGCAGTACTTC. Translation gives CASSKGGLAGGKSYEQYF.

The rearrangement uses TRBV23-1 and TRBJ2-3; D is ambiguous. TRBV23-1 is marked as an open reading frame, function uncertain. The CDR3 is 12 residues long. V shed 7 bases and J shed 4 bases, with 9 bases lying between them. CDR3 sequence: CASTSLSDTQYF. Here the CDR3 DNA reads TGCGCCAGCACCTCCTTGTCAGATACGCAGTATTTT.

The sample holds a few counts of this clone. The chain uses TRBV15 and TRBJ2-5; D is perhaps TRBD1 (6 bases). CDR3 length equals 16 residues. V dropped 4 bases and J dropped 7 bases, with 22 bases sitting between them. CDR1 is LNHNV, CDR2 YYDKDF, per germline (reference sequence). The CDR3 region is CATSTHGQPLEGTQYF. The CDR3 DNA reads as TGTGCCACCAGCACCCATGGACAGCCCCTAGAGGGGACCCAGTACTTC.

The chain employs TRBV10-3 and TRBJ2-7; D is perhaps TRBD2 (6 bases). The V end lost 5 bases, the J end lost 0 bases, and 8 bases lay between the germline ends. There are 13 residues in the CDR3. The germline gives CDR1 ENHRY, CDR2 SYGVKD. The CDR3 DNA reads as TGTGCCATCAGTTGGGACTCCTCCTACGAGCAGTACTTC. Translation: CAISWDSSYEQYF.

J is TRBJ1-5 and V is TRBV19; TRBD1 is a possible D gene (5 bases). The CDR3 length is 15 residues. Trimming cost V 3 bases and J 2 bases, with 11 bases left between them. The germline V gene encodes CDR1 LNHDA and CDR2 SQIVND (reference sequence). The CDR3 loop reads CASSIATGGNQPQHF. As DNA, the CDR3 is TGTGCCAGTAGTATCGCTACAGGCGGCAATCAGCCCCAGCATTTT.